Each of the 20 T cell receptor beta chains below was sequenced from the same sample in a study of T cell changes during pregnancy in multiple sclerosis. TCRdb keeps only in-frame clones here, not all; method: immunoSEQ multiplex PCR. The repertoire includes around 80,000 clones, roughly 95% of them detected once, and 1.1% sits in the top ten. The material sequenced was peripheral blood, taken in the second trimester of pregnancy. The origin of the receptors is a female donor with multiple sclerosis, enrolled in a pregnancy study.

The chain recombines TRBV9 with TRBJ1-2; 11 bases line up with TRBD1. CDR1 SGDLS and CDR2 YYNGEE come from the germline V gene. The CDR3 extends over 14 amino acids. V trimming: 4 bases; J trimming: 5 bases; junction bases outside the gene matches: 4. The CDR3 sequence is CASSPGQGAYGYTF. The DNA of the CDR3 is TGTGCCAGCAGCCCCGGACAGGGGGCTTATGGCTACACCTTC.

J is TRBJ2-1 and V is TRBV7-9; 7 nucleotides agree with TRBD2. CDR1 and CDR2 from the germline V gene are SEHNR and FQNEAQ (reference sequence). This CDR3 comprises 15 residues. V gave up 3 bases and J gave up 5 bases; unmatched junction bases: 7. CDR3 sequence (DNA): TGTGCCAGCAGCTTGCCGACTAGCCCGAACAATGAGCAGTTCTTC. Translating gives CASSLPTSPNNEQFF.

The chain joins TRBV9 to TRBJ2-2, with 8 nucleotides matching TRBD1. The CDR3 is 16 amino acids. The V gene's germline CDR1 is SGDLS and CDR2 YYNGEE. J was trimmed by 7 bases and V by 4 bases; bases with no gene match: 12. The CDR3 bases are TGTGCCAGCAGCTATCAGGGGGCCCCCCTTAGCGGGGAGCTGTTTTTT. Translation: CASSYQGAPLSGELFF.

The chain carries TRBV2 and TRBJ2-7; D is perhaps TRBD2 (6 bases). Trimming stripped 5 bases from V and 1 base from J, with 12 bases between. The CDR3 has 14 amino acids. Germline V gene sequence: CDR1 SNHLY, CDR2 FYNNEI. This chain's CDR3 is CASSPGLLSYEQYF. CDR3 DNA: TGTGCCAGCAGTCCGGGACTTCTGTCCTACGAGCAGTACTTC.

J is TRBJ1-2 and V is TRBV5-4; 12 nucleotides agree with TRBD1. The V segment lost 4 bases and the J segment 5 bases; nucleotides outside the gene matches: 12. The germline CDR1 and CDR2 sequences are SGHNT and YYREEE (reference sequence). This CDR3 has 17 amino acids. Written as DNA, the CDR3 is TGTGCCAGCAGCAAGGGACAGGGGGCGATCAAGGGGTATGGCTACACCTTC. Protein: CASSKGQGAIKGYGYTF.

The V call is TRBV30, the J call TRBJ2-3; a weak D match, TRBD2 (6 bases). The CDR3 totals 14 residues. Germline CDR1 GTSNPN, CDR2 SVGIG (reference sequence). Trimming cost V 3 bases and J 0 bases, with 10 bases left between them. This CDR3 is CAWSPSASTDTQYF. The CDR3 DNA reads TGTGCCTGGAGCCCTAGCGCGAGCACAGATACGCAGTATTTT. The variable domain in full, completed from reference TRBV30 and TRBJ2-3, reads SQTIHQWPATLVQPVGSPLSLECTVEGTSNPNLYWYRQAAGRGLQLLFYSVGIGQISSEVPQNLSASRPQDRQFILSSKKLLLSDSGFYLCAWSPSASTDTQYFGPGTRLTVL.

This rearrangement joins TRBV27 to TRBJ2-1; TRBD2 matches 8 bases. The CDR3 runs 14 residues. The junction had 2 bases not matched to a gene; V was cut back by 3 bases and J by 4 bases. Germline lookup yields CDR1 MNHEY and CDR2 SMNVEV (reference sequence). This CDR3 reads CASSFTGGYNEQFF. CDR3 in DNA: TGTGCCAGCAGTTTTACGGGGGGGTACAATGAGCAGTTCTTC.

V usage is TRBV28 and J usage is TRBJ1-2; a weak D match, TRBD1 (5 bases). V lost 3 bases and J lost 0, with 14 bases in between. The CDR3 is 16 residues long. Germline CDR1 is MDHEN and CDR2 is SYDVKM. The CDR3 region is CASSLGRVIPNYGYTF. CDR3 sequence (DNA): TGTGCCAGCAGTTTGGGCAGGGTCATTCCTAACTATGGCTACACCTTC.

The chain uses TRBV10-1 and TRBJ2-3; 11 bases align to TRBD2. Germline V gives CDR1 WNHNN, CDR2 SYGVQD (reference sequence). There are 19 residues in the CDR3. Trimming cost V 3 bases and J 5 bases; bases outside gene matches: 16. CDR3 residues: CASSDRGLAGPKGGDTQYF. The CDR3 DNA is TGCGCCAGCAGTGACCGCGGACTAGCGGGTCCGAAGGGCGGAGATACGCAGTATTTT.

The J gene is TRBJ2-7, the V gene TRBV2; weak D call: TRBD2 (5 bases). From germline, CDR1 is SNHLY and CDR2 FYNNEI. The CDR3 has 13 residues. Trimming removed 7 bases from V and 5 bases from J, with 15 bases in between. CDR3 nucleotides: TGTGCCAGCACAAGCGGCCCCCGTAACGAGCAGTACTTC. Translating gives CASTSGPRNEQYF.

CDR3 amino acids: CASSRDRGGYNEQFF. CDR3 coding DNA: TGTGCCAGCAGCCGAGACAGGGGCGGTTACAATGAGCAGTTCTTC. V and J are TRBV9 and TRBJ2-1; 8 bases match TRBD1. CDR3 length: 15 residues. Germline V gene sequence: CDR1 SGDLS, CDR2 YYNGEE. The V gene end was trimmed by 4 bases and the J gene end by 4 bases; junction bases not matched to a gene: 7. The full variable domain, rest sourced from reference TRBV9 and TRBJ2-1, is DSGVTQTPKHLITATGQRVTLRCSPRSGDLSVYWYQQSLDQGLQFLIQYYNGEERAKGNILERFSAQQFPDLHSELNLSSLELGDSALYFCASSRDRGGYNEQFFGPGTRLTVL.

The V call is TRBV6-5, the J call TRBJ2-7; weak D call: TRBD1 (5 bases). The germline gives CDR1 MNHEY, CDR2 SVGAGI. With 0 bases removed from V and 2 bases from J, the gap between germline ends came to 11 bases. CDR3 size: 15 residues. The DNA for the CDR3 is TGTGCCAGCAGTTACTCTGGACAACCCCCCTACGAGCAGTACTTC. Its translation is CASSYSGQPPYEQYF.

The chain employs TRBV4-2 and TRBJ2-2, with D possibly TRBD1 on 5 matching bases. Germline assignment: CDR1 LGHNA and CDR2 YNFKEQ. The CDR3 is 15 residues long. Trimming took 0 bases from V and 4 from J, leaving 9 bases between them. Written as DNA, the CDR3 is TGTGCCAGCAGCCAAGATCTTAGGGGCACCGGGGAGCTGTTTTTT. Translated: CASSQDLRGTGELFF.

CDR3 amino acids: CASSHSLTQYF. DNA for the CDR3: TGTGCCAGCAGCCACAGCCTGACCCAGTACTTC. The rearrangement joins TRBV7-2 to TRBJ2-5, with D hard to call. V was cut by 5 bases and J by 7 bases, with 8 bases left in between. CDR3 size: 11 residues. The germline gives CDR1 SGHTA, CDR2 FQGNSA.

Remarks on this clone: Other DNA sequences within the sample encode an identical CDR3. J is TRBJ2-1 and V is TRBV9, with D tentatively TRBD2 (6 bases). Looked up from germline, CDR1 is SGDLS and CDR2 is YYNGEE. This CDR3 region has 17 residues. Trimming removed 3 bases from V and 3 bases from J, with 19 bases in between. The CDR3 spells CASSAPGGTSGYNEQFF. The DNA for the CDR3 is TGTGCCAGCAGCGCCCCCGGGGGTACCTCGGGCTACAATGAGCAGTTCTTC.

The chain is built from TRBV27 and TRBJ1-5, with no clear D. V was cut by 2 bases and J by 3 bases, with 5 bases left in between. The CDR3 sequence is 13 residues long. CDR1 is MNHEY and CDR2 is SMNVEV in the germline V gene (reference sequence). The DNA of the CDR3 is TGTGCCAGCAGTTTAGTACACAATCAGCCCCAGCATTTT. This encodes CASSLVHNQPQHF.

The chain employs TRBV27 and TRBJ2-1; 9 nucleotides match TRBD2. Germline assignment: CDR1 MNHEY and CDR2 SMNVEV (reference sequence). The CDR3 contains 13 residues. With V trimmed by 10 bases and J by 4 bases, 5 bases remained unmatched. CDR3 amino acids: CATEAGGYNEQFF. CDR3 in DNA: TGTGCCACCGAAGCGGGAGGTTACAATGAGCAGTTCTTC.

The chain combines TRBV6-6 with TRBJ2-6; 9 bases line up with TRBD1. Germline V gene sequence: CDR1 MNHNY, CDR2 SVGAGI (reference sequence). The length of the CDR3 is 16 residues. V lost 6 bases to trimming and J lost 4 bases; unmatched junction nucleotides: 7. The CDR3 nucleotides are TGTGCCAGCAGCAAACAGGGGGCGGGCGGGGCCAACGTCCTGACTTTC. Encoded protein: CASSKQGAGGANVLTF.

The V and J genes are TRBV2 and TRBJ2-7; tentatively, D is TRBD2 (5 bases). This CDR3 comprises 10 residues. Germline CDR1 SNHLY, CDR2 FYNNEI. V was trimmed by 7 bases and J by 6 bases, leaving 7 bases between them. DNA for the CDR3: TGTGCCAGCACGGCGGGCGAGCAGTACTTC. Protein sequence: CASTAGEQYF.

The V gene is TRBV6-6, the J gene TRBJ2-1, with D possibly matching TRBD2 (6 bases). V lost 7 bases and J lost 5, with 15 bases in between. The CDR3 consists of 14 residues. Germline CDR1 reads MNHNY; CDR2 reads SVGAGI (reference sequence). As DNA, the CDR3 is TGTGCCAGCAATGAGGGAGGAGGAGACAATGAGCAGTTCTTC. Translating it yields CASNEGGGDNEQFF.